The entry that follows covers one TCR beta chain sequence. The antigen is undetermined. The entry originates in a study of T cells in Graves' hyperthyroidism and ophthalmopathy. The length of the CDR3 is 14 residues. Germline CDR1 reads LNHDA; CDR2 reads SQIVND (reference sequence). V lost 6 bases and J lost 1, with 12 bases in between. General observations from the study: Ophthalmopathy, which appeared later, was predicted by the model a median approximately 6 months before onset.

Researchers took RNA transcripts and amplified the TCR beta CDR3 regions from them. A first-round RT-PCR of the TCR CDR3 used the HTBI primer set. Each CDR3 protein gets one entry after TCRdb re-called the multiplex PCR reads with MiXCR. The table lists almost 350,000 distinct CDR3 sequences, about a sixth of them singletons. Ophthalmopathy cases scored 3 or more on the Clinical Activity Score and 4 or more on NOSPECS grade, with duration below 3 months. Based on clinical symptoms, serum thyroxine and TRAb, thyroid ultrasound and orbital computed tomography, diagnoses were reached. Sequencing was carried out using blood. This TCR was recovered from a woman in her 40s with Graves' ophthalmopathy. The chain links TRBV19 to TRBJ1-1; D is undetermined. The CDR3 region is CASSPILRNTEAFF. The CDR3 coding sequence is TGTGCCAGTAGCCCTATTCTAAGGAACACTGAAGCTTTCTTT.